This T cell receptor (beta chain) was documented in a study of T-cell memory formation after mild COVID-19. 5'RACE primed at constant segments yielded TCR alpha and TCR beta cDNA libraries bearing sample barcodes and UMIs. TCRdb called the 5' RACE reads again in MiXCR, with one record for every CDR3 protein. Of 100,000 or so distinct CDR3 sequences in the sample, around 10% were seen once. In germline, CDR1 is MNHEY, CDR2 SMNVEV (reference sequence). V was clipped by 2 bases and J by 8 bases, with 10 bases between them. The length of the CDR3 is 13 residues. The specimen sequenced was PBMCs or a T cell subset sorted from them (not recorded which). This clonotype was obtained from a man aged 18-30 years who had mild COVID-19 (a few samples of this study predate the infection). Cell type and time point are not known. V gene TRBV27 combines with J gene TRBJ2-4; D could derive from TRBD1 or TRBD2 (6 bases each). The chain's CDR3 is CASSLGGLDIQYF. CDR3 nucleotide sequence: TGTGCCAGCAGTTTAGGGGGGCTGGACATTCAGTACTTC.